The source of this T cell receptor beta chain is a study of cytomegalovirus exposure and HLA in healthy donors (dated by TCRdb to 2015 to 2018). Background on the whole study: According to a later analysis, one platform produced both the 100 to 150 validation repertoires and the 700 or so repertoires of the first cohort. The aim of the study was to test whether cataloging public T cell receptors could identify signatures of past pathogen exposure. Along with the roughly 670-subject first cohort, a separate validation cohort of over a hundred different subjects was used. High-throughput TCR immunosequencing, statistical association of individual TCRs with disease status, and machine learning were combined to predict cytomegalovirus infection status.

Study-wide findings and limitations: In the study, roughly 160 TCR beta chains were listed as associated with cytomegalovirus. Most TCR sequences were seen in very few donors, while some public TCRs were found in many individuals. The authors suggested that the approach could potentially be generalized to other disease states and immunological phenotypes. A later analysis lacked HLA typing for the validation cohort, so it scored co-occurrence in that cohort across all 110 or so repertoires. In a later analysis, TCRs clustered in the first cohort were found to also tend to co-occur in the approximately 120 validation repertoires, with about 93% of cluster scores above 0. Three of the identified cytomegalovirus-associated TCR beta chains were confirmed in vitro to be specific for cytomegalovirus antigens. Cytomegalovirus status was reported to be diagnosed by the classifier with high specificity and sensitivity in both the original and validation cohorts.

Library prep was done by the immunoSEQ multiplex PCR assay. As for the authors' bioinformatics: A statistical classification framework was built to diagnose cytomegalovirus status from the catalog of TCR beta chain sequences. Entries here come from immuneACCESS through TCRdb and include only in-frame sequences with V and J called. Some clones fail to appear in such tables; in the studies checked, an unresolved V gene covers under half of the shortfall, and the cause of the remainder is unknown. The DNA gave D and trimming, while V, J and clone size come from that table. Recorded for this sample are 60,000 to 80,000 clones; about 85% of them occurred a single time. Together, the top ten hold less than 3% of the sample. The donors were included in the validation cohort of some 120 subjects, a group kept apart from the approximately 690-subject first cohort. V loses 6 bases, J loses 3 bases, and the germline ends lie 15 bases apart. Inclusive of the bounding cysteine and phenylalanine, the CDR3 is 14 residues long. Left in the record is the CDR3 DNA by itself, 42 bases read in frame from the first base. The germline V gene yields SGHRS for CDR1 and YFSETQ for CDR2.

Points on this clone: What this receptor recognizes is not known. No clone much larger than this one lies a single base away; base qualities are absent.

This TCR was sampled from a man aged 25-40 years in good health and CMV-seronegative. The chain links TRBV5-1 with TRBJ1-1; no confident D gene assignment can be made. Sequencing was carried out using PBMCs. The DNA sequence is as follows: TGCGCCAGCACCAACTCGGTGGGCCACACTGAAGCTTTCTTT. Its translation is CASTNSVGHTEAFF. Reference TRBV5-1 and TRBJ1-1 proteins supply the regions before and after the CDR3; the full variable domain is: KAGVTQTPRYLIKTRGQQVTLSCSPISGHRSVSWYQQTPGQGLQFLFEYFSETQRNKGNFPGRFSGRQFSNSRSEMNVSTLELGDSALYLCASTNSVGHTEAFFGQGTRLTVV.